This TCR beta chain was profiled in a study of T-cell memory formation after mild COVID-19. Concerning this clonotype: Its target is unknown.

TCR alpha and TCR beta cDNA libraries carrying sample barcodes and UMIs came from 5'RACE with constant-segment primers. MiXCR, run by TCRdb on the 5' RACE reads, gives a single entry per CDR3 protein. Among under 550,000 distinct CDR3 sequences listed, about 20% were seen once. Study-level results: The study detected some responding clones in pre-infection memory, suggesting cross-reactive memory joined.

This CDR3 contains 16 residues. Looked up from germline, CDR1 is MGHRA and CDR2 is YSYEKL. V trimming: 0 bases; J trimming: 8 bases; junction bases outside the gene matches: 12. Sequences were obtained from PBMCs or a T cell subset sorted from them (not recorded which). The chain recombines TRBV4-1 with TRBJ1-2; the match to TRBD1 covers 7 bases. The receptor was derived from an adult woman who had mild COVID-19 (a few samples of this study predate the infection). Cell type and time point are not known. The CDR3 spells CASSQESDRDGLGYTF. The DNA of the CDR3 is TGCGCCAGCAGCCAAGAAAGCGACAGGGATGGGCTGGGCTACACCTTC.